A selection of T cell receptor beta chains follows, all from one sample in a study of blood T cells in healthy people across ages. TCRdb analysed the 5' RACE reads with MiXCR anew, one entry per CDR3 protein. Found here are some 890,000 distinct CDR3 sequences, around 29% of them singletons; the top ten hold about 9.4%. A further study also used this sample, focusing on T cells of mothers and their children.

The sequenced sample consisted of blood. The source of these receptors is a woman aged 35 to 49 in good health. Each CDR3 is given with its conserved first and last residue. The D gene is left open where the match is weak. Size is omitted from some rows. Given values are once, few, many or a class for expanded clones.

>TRBJ1-4|TRBV7-9|14|.|.
CASSTGPFNEKLFF
TGTGCCAGCAGCACAGGGCCGTTCAATGAAAAACTGTTTTTT
>TRBJ1-1|TRBV18|13|.|.
CASSKGMSTEAFF
TGTGCCAGCTCAAAAGGAATGAGCACTGAAGCTTTCTTT
>TRBJ2-6|TRBV12-3/TRBV12-4|10|.|many
CASGANVLTF
TGTGCCAGCGGGGCCAACGTCCTGACTTTC
>TRBJ2-5|TRBV5-1|13|TRBD2|many
CASSSGLQETQYF
TGTGCCAGCAGTTCGGGACTACAAGAGACCCAGTACTTC
>TRBJ2-7|TRBV29-1|11|.|many
CSVGESYEQYF
TGCAGCGTTGGGGAGAGCTACGAGCAGTACTTC
>TRBJ2-1|TRBV4-1|15|TRBD2|many
CASSVGLAGDNEQFF
TGCGCCAGCAGTGTCGGACTAGCGGGGGACAATGAGCAGTTCTTC
>TRBJ2-7|TRBV29-1|15|TRBD1|once
CSVHRTGGIYNEQYF
TGCAGCGTTCATAGGACAGGGGGGATTTACAATGAGCAGTACTTC
>TRBJ2-7|TRBV12-3/TRBV12-4|14|.|.
CASSPGGDIYEQYF
TGTGCCAGCAGTCCAGGGGGGGATATCTACGAGCAGTACTTC
>TRBJ2-1|TRBV14|13|.|few
CASSGWTFNEQFF
TGTGCCAGCAGCGGATGGACTTTCAATGAGCAGTTCTTC
>TRBJ1-2|TRBV5-6|13|.|.
CASSFTPGDGYTF
TGTGCCAGCAGCTTCACCCCGGGGGATGGCTACACCTTC
>TRBJ2-5|TRBV5-1|15|.|.
CASSHGTGSSWEQYF
TGCGCCAGCAGCCACGGGACGGGCAGTAGTTGGGAGCAGTACTTC
>TRBJ1-5|TRBV9|16|TRBD1|many
CASSVEDRVSNQPQHF
TGTGCCAGCAGCGTAGAAGACAGGGTTAGCAATCAGCCCCAGCATTTT
>TRBJ1-2|TRBV12-3/TRBV12-4|14|.|.
CASSFSGRAYGYTF
TGTGCCAGCAGTTTTTCGGGCAGGGCTTATGGCTACACCTTC
>TRBJ2-7|TRBV12-3/TRBV12-4|12|.|few
CASSQLIHEQYF
TGTGCCAGCAGCCAACTCATCCACGAGCAGTACTTC
>TRBJ2-1|TRBV3-1|11|.|many
CASSRGNEQFF
TGTGCCAGCAGCCGGGGCAATGAGCAGTTCTTC
>TRBJ2-5|TRBV7-2|16|TRBD1|many
CASSLGGWDSQKTQYF
TGTGCCAGCAGCTTGGGTGGCTGGGACAGCCAAAAGACCCAGTACTTC